The clone carrying this T cell receptor (beta chain) was seen only a few times. What it binds is unknown. Data came from immunoSEQ multiplex PCR; TCRdb stores just in-frame clones and leaves some out. The sample yields fewer than 40,000 clones, around 80% seen once. These data come from a study of STAT5B mutations in CD4+ large granular lymphocyte leukemia. Study-level results: Data were not HLA-matched across samples.

The sequenced material came from CD4+ T cells from blood buffy coats. This sequence originates from a human donor in good health.

The CDR3 is CASSSPNTEAFF. CDR3 coding DNA: TGTGCCAGCAGCTCCCCGAACACTGAAGCTTTCTTT. The chain uses TRBV11-3 and TRBJ1-1; unclear D gene. Trimming stripped 4 bases from V and 1 base from J, with 4 bases between. The CDR3 runs to 12 residues. The germline CDR1 and CDR2 sequences are SGHNT and YENEEA.